Below are 31 T cell receptor beta chains sequenced from a single sample in a study of T cells in Graves' hyperthyroidism and ophthalmopathy. Amplification of TCR beta CDR3 regions used RNA as the template. Using the HTBI primer set, a first-round RT-PCR was run on the TCR CDR3. TCRdb analysed the multiplex PCR reads with MiXCR anew, one entry per CDR3 protein. Among 350,000 to 400,000 distinct CDR3 sequences, over 15% were seen once, and the ten largest hold approximately 4%. Sequences were obtained from blood. The receptor source for this set is a woman between 18 and 29 years old with Graves' hyperthyroidism.

The V and J genes are TRBV3-1 and TRBJ2-7; TRBD2 matches at 10 bases. With 3 bases clipped from V and 0 bases from J, the junction kept 5 bases outside the gene matches. CDR1 is LGHDT, CDR2 YNNKEL, per germline (reference sequence). The CDR3 is made up of 16 amino acids. The CDR3 sequence: CASSQVGLASSYEQYF. The CDR3 DNA reads as TGTGCCAGCAGCCAGGTGGGACTAGCGAGCTCCTACGAGCAGTACTTC.

This clonotype has at least ten counts. The J gene is TRBJ1-5, the V gene TRBV2; 11 bases agree with TRBD1. The CDR3 covers 13 residues. After removal of 5 bases from V and 9 bases from J, the junction contained 3 bases not matched to a gene. Germline V gene data show CDR1 as SNHLY and CDR2 as FYNNEI. The CDR3 DNA follows: TGTGCCAGCAGTTGGGACAGGGGGAGGCCCCAGCATTTT. As protein: CASSWDRGRPQHF.

J is TRBJ1-1 and V is TRBV5-1, with a tentative D call TRBD1 (6 bases). CDR1 is SGHRS, CDR2 YFSETQ, per germline. V was pared by 0 bases and J by 0 bases, with 12 bases between. The CDR3 runs 16 residues. This chain's CDR3 is CASSLEGGLMNTEAFF. CDR3 coding DNA: TGCGCCAGCAGCTTGGAAGGGGGGCTCATGAACACTGAAGCTTTCTTT.

This clonotype has ten or more counts. The chain uses TRBV6-1 and TRBJ2-7, with D tentatively TRBD1 (7 bases). Deletions cut 8 bases from V and 2 bases from J, with 13 bases between. CDR3 size: 13 residues. Germline CDR1 MNHNS, CDR2 SASEGT. CDR3 amino acids: CASSRGDTYEQYF. CDR3 coding DNA: TGTGCCAGCTCCAGGGGGGATACCTACGAGCAGTACTTC.

This clonotype was detected many times. The chain recombines TRBV2 with TRBJ2-5; D is unclear. The CDR3 length is 13 residues. Germline assignment: CDR1 SNHLY and CDR2 FYNNEI. The V end lost 5 bases, the J end lost 2 bases, and 9 bases lay between the germline ends. The CDR3 sequence is CASSQNLQETQYF. The CDR3 coding sequence is TGTGCCAGCAGTCAGAACCTACAAGAGACCCAGTACTTC.

This clonotype was recorded at least ten times. V gene TRBV4-1 combines with J gene TRBJ1-5; D remains unclear. Trimming took off 0 bases at V and 4 bases at J, with 10 bases between the two ends. This CDR3 has 15 residues. Germline assignment: CDR1 MGHRA and CDR2 YSYEKL. CDR3 sequence (DNA): TGCGCCAGCAGCCAAGAAGTGGCAGTTAATCAGCCCCAGCATTTT. Translation: CASSQEVAVNQPQHF.

This rearrangement joins TRBV12-3 or TRBV12-4 to TRBJ2-7; D uncertain. The CDR3 is 16 amino acids. V lost 4 bases and J lost 2, with 18 bases in between. DNA of the CDR3: TGTGCCAGCAGTTGGGGTGAAAGGATGCACACCTACGAGCAGTACTTC. Its protein is CASSWGERMHTYEQYF.

There are many counts of this clonotype. CDR3 DNA sequence: TGTGCCAGCAGACAGGGGGGCAGCAAGGGCCAGCCCCAGCATTTT. This sequence encodes CASRQGGSKGQPQHF. The chain is built from TRBV12-3 or TRBV12-4 and TRBJ1-5, with 8 bases aligning to TRBD1. The CDR3 extends over 15 amino acids. V lost 6 bases, J lost 7 bases, and 11 bases stayed unmatched.

This clonotype came up many times. The rearrangement uses TRBV27 and TRBJ2-7, with D uncertain. CDR3 length: 14 amino acids. The germline gives CDR1 MNHEY, CDR2 SMNVEV (reference sequence). V lost 6 bases, J lost 1 base, and 13 bases lay in between. The CDR3 loop reads CASSRFALSYEQYF. For the CDR3, the DNA is TGTGCCAGCAGCAGGTTTGCCCTATCCTACGAGCAGTACTTC.

Many counts were recorded for this clonotype. CDR3 in DNA: TGTGCCAGCAGGGACACCGGGACAACATATAGCAATCAGCCCCAGCATTTT. It is translated as CASRDTGTTYSNQPQHF. V and J are TRBV6-4 and TRBJ1-5; D is possibly TRBD1 (6 bases). The V and J ends lost 6 bases and 0 bases respectively, with 18 bases between them. Per the germline V gene, CDR1 is MRHNA and CDR2 is SNTAGT. CDR3 length: 17 amino acids.

The chain has TRBV18 and TRBJ1-1; D unclear. The V gene lost 3 bases and the J gene lost 1 base, with 12 bases spanning the gap. The CDR3 has 15 amino acids. The germline V gene has CDR1 KGHSH and CDR2 LQKENI. The CDR3 DNA sequence: TGTGCCAGCTCACCCCAGGAGTTAACGAACACTGAAGCTTTCTTT. Translation: CASSPQELTNTEAFF.

This clonotype has ten or more counts. This sequence joins TRBV18 and TRBJ1-2; D is uncertain. Per germline, CDR1 KGHSH and CDR2 LQKENI. Trimming removed 2 bases from V and 4 bases from J, with 8 bases in between. The CDR3 is 13 amino acids. This CDR3 is CASSPSEVYGYTF. The CDR3 nucleotides read TGTGCCAGCTCACCATCTGAGGTCTATGGCTACACCTTC.

This clonotype was detected ten times or more. The chain couples TRBV6-1 to TRBJ1-2; unclear D gene. Germline V CDR1 and CDR2: MNHNS, SASEGT. This CDR3 contains 13 residues. V lost 5 bases, J lost 4 bases, and 11 bases lay in between. DNA for the CDR3: TGTGCCAGCAGTAAGACTTTTACCTATGGCTACACCTTC. It codes for CASSKTFTYGYTF.

This clonotype has at least ten counts. The chain carries TRBV11-1 and TRBJ2-4, with 7 bases identical to TRBD1. V lost 3 bases to trimming and J lost 8 bases; unmatched junction nucleotides: 10. Germline V gene sequence: CDR1 SGHAT, CDR2 FQDESV (reference sequence). CDR3 length: 15 amino acids. CDR3 coding DNA: TGTGCCAGCAGCTTGGCCGGGAACAGGGGTGACATTCAGTACTTC. This sequence encodes CASSLAGNRGDIQYF.

This clonotype was detected many times. The chain couples TRBV6-1 to TRBJ2-7; D may be TRBD1 (6 bases). This CDR3 region has 14 residues. Germline V gives CDR1 MNHNS, CDR2 SASEGT. The ends were cut back, 6 bases at V and 1 base at J, with 13 bases in the middle. CDR3 sequence reads: CASRDRYFSYEQYF. The CDR3 bases are TGTGCCAGCAGGGACAGATACTTTTCCTACGAGCAGTACTTC.

This clonotype was counted at least ten times. The J gene is TRBJ1-1, the V gene TRBV29-1; D gene ambiguous. Per the germline V gene, CDR1 is SQVTM and CDR2 is ANQGSEA. The V gene lost 4 bases and the J gene lost 8 bases, with 11 bases spanning the gap. The CDR3 sequence is 11 residues long. CDR3 region: CSVATRTEAFF. The CDR3 nucleotides are TGCAGCGTTGCAACACGGACCGAAGCTTTCTTT.

This clonotype came up many times. The chain is built from TRBV29-1 and TRBJ1-2, with D maybe TRBD1 (5 bases). CDR3 length: 14 amino acids. Trimming stripped 5 bases from V and 3 bases from J, with 16 bases between. CDR1 is SQVTM and CDR2 is ANQGSEA in the germline V gene. For the CDR3, the DNA is TGCAGCGTTTTGGTGCGGGGCAGTCACTATGGCTACACCTTC. Translation gives CSVLVRGSHYGYTF.

This clonotype came up many times. The chain has TRBV12-3 or TRBV12-4 and TRBJ2-7; D unclear. The CDR3 covers 11 residues. Between the trimmed V and J ends, which lost 7 bases and 3 bases, there was a span of 7 bases. CDR3 in DNA: TGTGCCAGCACCTACGGCTACGAGCAGTACTTC. This sequence encodes CASTYGYEQYF.

Many counts were recorded for this clonotype. The chain carries TRBV20-1 and TRBJ1-2; D unclear. CDR1 DFQATT and CDR2 SNEGSKA come from the germline V gene (reference sequence). The length of the CDR3 is 13 residues. With 3 bases removed from V and 3 bases from J, the gap between germline ends came to 11 bases. Here the CDR3 reads CSASKGMDYGYTF. Written as DNA, the CDR3 is TGCAGTGCTAGTAAGGGAATGGACTATGGCTACACCTTC.

This clonotype was observed a few times. The chain carries TRBV18 and TRBJ1-1; a weak D match, TRBD1 (6 bases). This CDR3 is built from 18 residues. The V end was cut by 5 bases, the J end by 6 bases, with 28 bases between. Germline assignment: CDR1 KGHSH and CDR2 LQKENI. The CDR3 nucleotides read TGTGCCAGCTCAGCATTTCCAGGGGAGGTAGTCCCGGGGGCTGAAGCTTTCTTT. Translating gives CASSAFPGEVVPGAEAFF.

This clonotype appeared many times. A much larger clone differs from this one at a single base, so this may be a read error. The chain employs TRBV28 and TRBJ2-5; 8 nucleotides line up with TRBD1. This CDR3 contains 15 residues. In germline, CDR1 is MDHEN, CDR2 SYDVKM. Unmatched junction bases numbered 10, after V lost 5 bases and J lost 5 bases. The CDR3 reads CASSTRKAGGETQYF. In nucleotides, the CDR3 is TGTGCCAGCAGTACCCGAAAAGCAGGGGGCGAGACCCAGTACTTC.

In this sample, this clonotype turned up many times. The chain uses TRBV2 and TRBJ2-7; D is possibly TRBD1 (6 bases). The CDR3 consists of 14 residues. Between the trimmed V and J ends, which lost 11 bases and 6 bases, there was a span of 23 bases. Germline values: CDR1 SNHLY, CDR2 FYNNEI. CDR3 region: CARGLGGRGPEQYF. In DNA form, the CDR3 reads TGTGCCCGGGGTCTTGGGGGCAGGGGTCCCGAGCAGTACTTC.

This clonotype showed up many times. CDR3 in DNA: TGTGCCAGCAGCCCACGGACAGGGGCTTATGGCTACACCTTC. This encodes CASSPRTGAYGYTF. This chain joins TRBV3-1 and TRBJ1-2; 9 nucleotides agree with TRBD1. Germline CDR1 is LGHDT and CDR2 is YNNKEL (reference sequence). V was clipped by 4 bases and J by 5 bases; unmatched bases: 5. CDR3 length equals 14 residues.

Ten or more counts support this clonotype. The J gene is TRBJ2-5, the V gene TRBV2; weak D call: TRBD1 (7 bases). Per the germline V gene, CDR1 is SNHLY and CDR2 is FYNNEI. Trimming left V 4 bases short and J 5 bases short, with 17 bases between. This CDR3 has 15 residues. CDR3 sequence: CASSVMGGQRETQYF. The CDR3 nucleotides read TGTGCCAGCAGTGTTATGGGGGGACAGCGGGAGACCCAGTACTTC. The entire variable domain, with the rest obtained from reference TRBV2 and TRBJ2-5, is as follows: EPEVTQTPSHQVTQMGQEVILRCVPISNHLYFYWYRQILGQKVEFLVSFYNNEISEKSEIFDDQFSVERPDGSNFTLKIRSTKLEDSAMYFCASSVMGGQRETQYFGPGTRLLVL.

This clonotype came up many times. The J gene is TRBJ1-1, the V gene TRBV6-1; perhaps TRBD1 as D (6 bases). The CDR3 spans 16 residues. The germline V gene encodes CDR1 MNHNS and CDR2 SASEGT. The V gene lost 5 bases and the J gene lost 4 bases, with 20 bases spanning the gap. The CDR3 sequence is CASSPLPQGSGTEAFF. The CDR3 DNA reads as TGTGCCAGCAGTCCCTTACCCCAGGGGTCGGGCACTGAAGCTTTCTTT.

To note about this clonotype: One base away lies a much larger clone, so this may be a sequencing read error. The chain employs TRBV2 and TRBJ1-1; no definite D call. Germline V lookup: CDR1 SNHLY, CDR2 FYNNEI. This CDR3 region has 14 residues. The CDR3 DNA reads TGTGCCATCAGTGGACGGCAGATGAACACTGAAGCTTTCTTT. It encodes CAISGRQMNTEAFF.

This clonotype occurred many times. The J gene is TRBJ1-2, the V gene TRBV5-1; a weak D match, TRBD1 (6 bases). The CDR3 has 12 amino acids. Looked up from germline, CDR1 is SGHRS and CDR2 is YFSETQ. V was clipped by 5 bases and J by 7 bases, with 12 bases between them. In DNA, the CDR3 is TGCGCCAGCAGACAGGGCCCCCGTGGCTACACCTTC. This translates into CASRQGPRGYTF.

This clonotype was observed many times. The chain has TRBV20-1 and TRBJ2-7; D assignment may be TRBD1 or TRBD2 (5 bases each). Trimming left V 6 bases short and J 7 bases short, with 28 bases between. The CDR3 is 16 amino acids. Germline CDR1 reads DFQATT; CDR2 reads SNEGSKA (reference sequence). CDR3 coding DNA: TGCAGTGCGTCGCGAACCGGGACCGAGCGTGGTAAGGAGCAGTACTTC. It codes for CSASRTGTERGKEQYF.

In this sample, this clonotype turned up a few times. The V gene is TRBV4-1, the J gene TRBJ1-6; D gene uncertain. The germline gives CDR1 MGHRA, CDR2 YSYEKL. This CDR3 has 17 residues. The ends were cut back, 0 bases at V and 5 bases at J, with 14 bases in the middle. CDR3 residues: CASSQDNWPEDNSPLHF. The CDR3 nucleotides read TGCGCCAGCAGCCAAGATAACTGGCCAGAAGATAATTCACCCCTCCACTTT.

V is TRBV6-5 and J is TRBJ2-5; D perhaps matches TRBD2 (5 bases). The CDR3 is made up of 14 amino acids. The germline gives CDR1 MNHEY, CDR2 SVGAGI. V was trimmed by 0 bases and J by 5 bases, leaving 10 bases between them. The CDR3 coding sequence is TGTGCCAGCAGTTACTCGGGCGGGTCGGAGACCCAGTACTTC. It encodes CASSYSGGSETQYF.

This clonotype has just a few counts. The V gene is TRBV5-1, the J gene TRBJ1-2; tentative D call: TRBD1 (6 bases). This CDR3 contains 13 residues. CDR1 is SGHRS, CDR2 YFSETQ, per germline. Trimming took off 1 base at V and 7 bases at J, with 11 bases between the two ends. The DNA of the CDR3 is TGCGCCAGCAGCTTGCTGGGGGCTTTTGGCTACACCTTC. It encodes CASSLLGAFGYTF. Complete variable domain (other parts from reference TRBV5-1 and TRBJ1-2): KAGVTQTPRYLIKTRGQQVTLSCSPISGHRSVSWYQQTPGQGLQFLFEYFSETQRNKGNFPGRFSGRQFSNSRSEMNVSTLELGDSALYLCASSLLGAFGYTFGSGTRLTVV.